Reported below is one T cell receptor (beta chain). The data belong to a study of blood T cell repertoires in COVID-19. The CDR3 runs to 14 residues. The germline V and J ends were trimmed by 3 bases and 0 bases, with 8 bases remaining between them. CDR1 is MNHEY and CDR2 is SMNVEV in the germline V gene (reference sequence). Clones were sequenced by immunoSEQ multiplex PCR, and TCRdb holds only the in-frame ones, with some missing. The sample shows 200,000 to 300,000 clones, roughly four fifths of them seen only once. The TCR was taken from a woman in her 70s with acute or convalescent COVID-19. Source material: peripheral blood. The V and J genes are TRBV27 and TRBJ1-1; D remains ambiguous. The CDR3 sequence is CASSLGRLNTEAFF. The CDR3 nucleotides read TGTGCCAGCAGTTTGGGGAGATTGAACACTGAAGCTTTCTTT.